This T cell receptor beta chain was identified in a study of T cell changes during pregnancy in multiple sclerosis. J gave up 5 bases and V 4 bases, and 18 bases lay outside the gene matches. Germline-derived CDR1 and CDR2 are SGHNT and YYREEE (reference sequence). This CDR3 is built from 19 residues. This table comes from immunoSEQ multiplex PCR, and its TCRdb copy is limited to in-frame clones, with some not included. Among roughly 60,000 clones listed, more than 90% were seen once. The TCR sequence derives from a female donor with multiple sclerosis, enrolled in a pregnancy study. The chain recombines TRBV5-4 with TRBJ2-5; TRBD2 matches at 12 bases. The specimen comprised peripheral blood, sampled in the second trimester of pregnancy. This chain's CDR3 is CASSRSNGGLAGSFETQYF. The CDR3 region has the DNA TGTGCCAGCAGCCGCTCGAACGGAGGACTAGCGGGATCATTCGAGACCCAGTACTTC.